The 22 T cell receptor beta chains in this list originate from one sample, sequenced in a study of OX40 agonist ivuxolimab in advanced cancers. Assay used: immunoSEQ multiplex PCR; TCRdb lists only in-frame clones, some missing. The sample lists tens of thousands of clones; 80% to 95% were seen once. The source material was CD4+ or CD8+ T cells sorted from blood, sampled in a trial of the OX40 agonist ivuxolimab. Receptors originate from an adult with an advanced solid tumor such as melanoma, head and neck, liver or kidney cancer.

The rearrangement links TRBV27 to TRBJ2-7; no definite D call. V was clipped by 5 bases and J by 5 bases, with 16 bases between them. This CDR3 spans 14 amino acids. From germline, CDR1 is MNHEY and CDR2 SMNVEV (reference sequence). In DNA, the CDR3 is TGTGCCAGCAGTCCCCTGGCCCAAAGTCACGAGCAGTACTTC. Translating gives CASSPLAQSHEQYF.

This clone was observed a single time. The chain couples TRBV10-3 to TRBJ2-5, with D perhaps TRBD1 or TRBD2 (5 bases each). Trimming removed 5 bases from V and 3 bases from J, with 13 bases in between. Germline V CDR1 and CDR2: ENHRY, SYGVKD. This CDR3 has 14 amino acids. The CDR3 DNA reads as TGTGCCATCAGTCGAAATAGGGGAGAAGAGACCCAGTACTTC. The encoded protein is CAISRNRGEETQYF.

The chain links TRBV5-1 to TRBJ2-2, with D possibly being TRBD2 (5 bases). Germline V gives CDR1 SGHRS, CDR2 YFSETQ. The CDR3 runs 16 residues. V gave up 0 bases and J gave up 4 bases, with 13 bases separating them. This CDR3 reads CASSLAVGVPTGELFF. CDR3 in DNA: TGCGCCAGCAGCTTGGCGGTGGGAGTACCCACCGGGGAGCTGTTTTTT. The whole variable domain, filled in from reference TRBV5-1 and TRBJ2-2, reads KAGVTQTPRYLIKTRGQQVTLSCSPISGHRSVSWYQQTPGQGLQFLFEYFSETQRNKGNFPGRFSGRQFSNSRSEMNVSTLELGDSALYLCASSLAVGVPTGELFFGEGSRLTVL.

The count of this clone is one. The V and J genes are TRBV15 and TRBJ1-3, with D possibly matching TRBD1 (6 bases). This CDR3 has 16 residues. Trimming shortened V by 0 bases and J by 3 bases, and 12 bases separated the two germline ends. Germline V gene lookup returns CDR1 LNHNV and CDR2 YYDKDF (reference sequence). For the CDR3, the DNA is TGTGCCACCAGCAGAGAGGGGACACTAAATGGAAACACCATATATTTT. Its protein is CATSREGTLNGNTIYF.

CDR3 nucleotides: TGTGCCAGCAGCTCCACAGCCTCTGGGGCCAACGTCCTGACTTTC. The encoded protein is CASSSTASGANVLTF. The V and J genes are TRBV7-3 and TRBJ2-6; no reliable D call. CDR1 and CDR2 (germline): SGHTA, FQGTGA. The V and J ends lost 4 bases and 0 bases respectively, with 7 bases between them. The CDR3 is made up of 15 amino acids.

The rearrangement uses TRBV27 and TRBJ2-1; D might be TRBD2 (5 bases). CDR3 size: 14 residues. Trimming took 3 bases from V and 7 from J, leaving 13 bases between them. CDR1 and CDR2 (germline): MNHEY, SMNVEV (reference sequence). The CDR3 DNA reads TGTGCCAGCAGTTTGGGAACAAGAGGGAATGAGCAGTTCTTC. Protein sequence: CASSLGTRGNEQFF.

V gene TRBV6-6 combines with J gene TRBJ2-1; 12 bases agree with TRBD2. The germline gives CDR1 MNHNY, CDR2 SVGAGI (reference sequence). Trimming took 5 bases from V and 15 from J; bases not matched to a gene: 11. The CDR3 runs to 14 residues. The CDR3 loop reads CASSGWTSGMRSFF. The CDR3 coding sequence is TGTGCCAGCAGTGGCTGGACTAGCGGGATGCGATCGTTCTTC.

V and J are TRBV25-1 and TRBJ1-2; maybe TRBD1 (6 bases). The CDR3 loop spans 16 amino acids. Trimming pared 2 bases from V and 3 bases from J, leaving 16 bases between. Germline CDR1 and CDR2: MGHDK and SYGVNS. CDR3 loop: CASSEVRGFEDYGYTF. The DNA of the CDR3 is TGTGCCAGCAGTGAAGTCAGGGGATTTGAGGACTATGGCTACACCTTC.

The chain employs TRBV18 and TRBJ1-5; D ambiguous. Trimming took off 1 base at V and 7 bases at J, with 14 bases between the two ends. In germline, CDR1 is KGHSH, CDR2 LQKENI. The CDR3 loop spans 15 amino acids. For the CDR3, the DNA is TGTGCCAGCTCACCACGACGCCAGGTTGGACAGCCCCAGCATTTT. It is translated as CASSPRRQVGQPQHF.

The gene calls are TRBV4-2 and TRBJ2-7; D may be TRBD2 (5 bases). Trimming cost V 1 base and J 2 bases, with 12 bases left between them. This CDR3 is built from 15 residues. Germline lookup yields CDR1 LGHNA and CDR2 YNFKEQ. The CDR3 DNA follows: TGTGCCAGCAGCCAAGGCGGACTCGAACCCTACGAGCAGTACTTC. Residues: CASSQGGLEPYEQYF.

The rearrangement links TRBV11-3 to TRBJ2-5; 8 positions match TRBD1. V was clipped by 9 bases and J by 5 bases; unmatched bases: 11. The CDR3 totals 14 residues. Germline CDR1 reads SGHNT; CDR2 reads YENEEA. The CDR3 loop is CASKQGAGKETQYF. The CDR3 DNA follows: TGTGCCAGTAAGCAGGGGGCCGGGAAGGAGACCCAGTACTTC.

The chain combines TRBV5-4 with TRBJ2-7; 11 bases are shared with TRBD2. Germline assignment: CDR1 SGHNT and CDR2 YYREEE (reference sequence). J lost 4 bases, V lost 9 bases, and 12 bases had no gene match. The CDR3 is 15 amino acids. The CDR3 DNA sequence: TGTGCCATCTCCACATCGGCTAGCGGGAGGTACGAGCAGTACTTC. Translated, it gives CAISTSASGRYEQYF.

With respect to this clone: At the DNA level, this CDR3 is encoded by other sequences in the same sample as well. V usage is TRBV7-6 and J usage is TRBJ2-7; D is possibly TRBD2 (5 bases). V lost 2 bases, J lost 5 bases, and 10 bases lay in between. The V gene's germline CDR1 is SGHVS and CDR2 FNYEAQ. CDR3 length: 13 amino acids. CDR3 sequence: CASSLMEADEQYF. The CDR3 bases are TGTGCCAGCAGCTTAATGGAGGCGGACGAGCAGTACTTC.

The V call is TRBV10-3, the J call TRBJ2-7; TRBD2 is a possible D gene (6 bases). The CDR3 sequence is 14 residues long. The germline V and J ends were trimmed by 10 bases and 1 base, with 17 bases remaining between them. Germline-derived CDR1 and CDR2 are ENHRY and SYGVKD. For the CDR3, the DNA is TGTGCCACACGCTATCTGGCGGGGTCCTACGAGCAGTACTTC. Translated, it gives CATRYLAGSYEQYF.

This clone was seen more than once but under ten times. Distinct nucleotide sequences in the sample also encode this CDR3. The CDR3 sequence is CASSPSQVPNTEAFF. The CDR3 DNA reads as TGTGCCAGCAGTCCATCACAGGTACCAAACACTGAAGCTTTCTTT. The chain links TRBV2 to TRBJ1-1; D is possibly TRBD1 (5 bases). Trimming shortened V by 5 bases and J by 2 bases, and 15 bases separated the two germline ends. Germline loops: CDR1 SNHLY, CDR2 FYNNEI. The CDR3 runs to 15 residues.

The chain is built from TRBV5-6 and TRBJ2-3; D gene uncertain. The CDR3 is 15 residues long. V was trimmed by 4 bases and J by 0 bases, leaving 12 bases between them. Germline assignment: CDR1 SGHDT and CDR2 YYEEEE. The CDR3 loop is CASSNDISSTDTQYF. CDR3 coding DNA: TGTGCCAGCAGCAACGACATTTCTAGCACAGATACGCAGTATTTT.

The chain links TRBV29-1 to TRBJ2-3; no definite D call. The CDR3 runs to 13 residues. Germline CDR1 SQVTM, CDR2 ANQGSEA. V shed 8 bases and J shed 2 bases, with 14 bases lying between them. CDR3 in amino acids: CSQGSRSTDTQYF. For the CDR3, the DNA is TGCAGCCAAGGGTCCAGATCCACAGATACGCAGTATTTT.

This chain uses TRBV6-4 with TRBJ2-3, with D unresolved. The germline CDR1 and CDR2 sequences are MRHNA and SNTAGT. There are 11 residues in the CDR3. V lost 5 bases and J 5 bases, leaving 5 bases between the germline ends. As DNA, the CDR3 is TGTGCCAGCAGTAATGGAGATACGCAGTATTTT. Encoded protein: CASSNGDTQYF.

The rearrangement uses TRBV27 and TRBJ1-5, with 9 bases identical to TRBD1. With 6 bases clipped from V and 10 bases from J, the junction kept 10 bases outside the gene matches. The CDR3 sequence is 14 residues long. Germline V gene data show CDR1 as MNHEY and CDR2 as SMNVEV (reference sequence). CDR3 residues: CASRPGTGLDPQHF. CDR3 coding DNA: TGTGCCAGCAGACCCGGGACAGGGTTGGATCCCCAGCATTTT.

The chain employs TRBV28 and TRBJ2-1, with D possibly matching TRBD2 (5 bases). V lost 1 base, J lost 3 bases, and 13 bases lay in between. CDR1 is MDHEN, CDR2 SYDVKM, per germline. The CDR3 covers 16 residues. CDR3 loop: CASSLSLRAFYNEQFF. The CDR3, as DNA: TGTGCCAGCAGTTTATCTCTGAGGGCCTTCTACAATGAGCAGTTCTTC. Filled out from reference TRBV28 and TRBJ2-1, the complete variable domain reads DVKVTQSSRYLVKRTGEKVFLECVQDMDHENMFWYRQDPGLGLRLIYFSYDVKMKEKGDIPEGYSVSREKKERFSLILESASTNQTSMYLCASSLSLRAFYNEQFFGPGTRLTVL.

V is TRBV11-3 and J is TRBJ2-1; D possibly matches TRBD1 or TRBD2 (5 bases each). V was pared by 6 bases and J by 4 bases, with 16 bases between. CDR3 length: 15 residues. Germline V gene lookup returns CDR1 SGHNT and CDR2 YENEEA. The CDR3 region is CASSPGRKTYNEQFF. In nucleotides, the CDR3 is TGTGCCAGCAGTCCGGGACGGAAGACTTACAATGAGCAGTTCTTC.

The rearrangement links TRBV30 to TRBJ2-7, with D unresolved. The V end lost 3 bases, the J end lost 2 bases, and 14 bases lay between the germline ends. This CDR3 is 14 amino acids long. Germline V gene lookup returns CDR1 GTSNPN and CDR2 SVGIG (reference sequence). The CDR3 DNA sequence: TGTGCCTGGAGGTTAAGCCTCGCAACCTACGAGCAGTACTTC. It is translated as CAWRLSLATYEQYF.